This TCR beta chain was identified during a study of identical twins (dated by TCRdb to 2016 to 2017). For context, the study as a whole: To test whether fetal clonotypes persist, this study deep-sequenced TCR alpha and beta repertoires from monozygotic twins, from unrelated adults of various ages, and from cord blood. To rule out contamination, the twin experiments were replicated at different times with different library preparation protocols. Study-wide conclusions, independent of this receptor: Abundant cord blood beta clonotypes carried fewer insertions; young adult naive repertoires showed a weaker similar trend, while memory repertoires showed none. Recombination models systematically underestimated out-of-frame TCR alpha sharing in monozygotic twins but agreed with sharing between unrelated individuals. Compared with coincidental sharing between unrelated individuals, an excess of low generation-probability sequences was observed among out-of-frame TCR alpha sequences shared between twins. Excess twin sharing in beta out-of-frame sequences was weaker because fewer shared sequences lowered the signal-to-noise ratio. Conclusions relied on cross-sectional statistical analysis, since the same donors could not be followed over many years. Zero-insertion analyses could be partly confounded by invariant T cells such as MAIT and iNKT, though diverse VJ usage argued against such confounding for most clonotypes.

Only healthy Caucasian donors were included. Remarks on this clonotype: There is no known antigen for this receptor. It has no much larger one-base neighbor in the sample; base qualities were not kept.

Reading the germline V gene gives CDR1 SGHTA and CDR2 FQGNSA. CDR3 length: 13 amino acids, cysteine to phenylalanine. Just the 39-base CDR3 DNA is kept, in frame starting at base 1. Trimming costs V 5 bases and J 7 bases, and their ends lie 14 bases apart. The library was produced with 5' RACE. TCRdb shows the sequencer as Illumina HiSeq 2000. Template switching added a universal primer binding site, and the final cDNA carried a unique molecular identifier that allowed TCR cDNA molecules to be counted accurately. First-strand cDNA for TCR alpha and beta chains was synthesized from specific primers in the conserved constant-segment region. To control for contamination, every cDNA library carried two barcodes: a SMART-Mk sample barcode plus Illumina barcodes. Two successive PCR steps introduced TruSeq adapter sequences along with Illumina sample barcodes. The Illumina HiSeq platform was used with custom primers to sequence TCR alpha and beta cDNA libraries. The original methods were these. Unique molecular identifiers were extracted from raw reads with MiGEC, and CDR3 positions were determined with MiXCR. For each individual, recombination models were inferred using an EM algorithm with the repgenHMM and IGoR tools. Shared clonotype analysis was performed with the tcR package in R, normalizing sharing by the product of cloneset sizes. To study raw recombination free of thymic and clonal selection effects, out-of-frame nonproductive sequences were analyzed. Using fastp trimming at Q25 and MiXCR clonotype assembly, TCRdb reanalyzed the public sequencing data and kept in-frame beta chains. Rows with a matching CDR3 protein are joined into one entry that keeps the most common DNA and genes. None of the V and J calls come from the authors' own analysis; TCRdb made them. Counted in this sample were 1.5 million to 2 million distinct CDR3 sequences; about 30% of them appeared once. The biggest ten clones account for 0.27% of the sample.

The rearrangement joined TRBV7-2 to TRBJ1-1; a confident D gene designation cannot be given. This clonotype was sampled from a newborn girl in good health. Sequencing was done on a sample of cord blood. DNA sequence: TGTGCCAGCAGCCCCTATAAGGGCGGTGAAGCTTTCTTT. It translates to CASSPYKGGEAFF. The entire variable domain, with the stretches around the CDR3 drawn from the reference TRBV7-2 and TRBJ1-1 proteins, is GAGVSQSPSNKVTEKGKDVELRCDPISGHTALYWYRQSLGQGLEFLIYFQGNSAPDKSGLPSDRFSAERTGGSVSTLTIQRTQQEDSAVYLCASSPYKGGEAFFGQGTRLTVV.